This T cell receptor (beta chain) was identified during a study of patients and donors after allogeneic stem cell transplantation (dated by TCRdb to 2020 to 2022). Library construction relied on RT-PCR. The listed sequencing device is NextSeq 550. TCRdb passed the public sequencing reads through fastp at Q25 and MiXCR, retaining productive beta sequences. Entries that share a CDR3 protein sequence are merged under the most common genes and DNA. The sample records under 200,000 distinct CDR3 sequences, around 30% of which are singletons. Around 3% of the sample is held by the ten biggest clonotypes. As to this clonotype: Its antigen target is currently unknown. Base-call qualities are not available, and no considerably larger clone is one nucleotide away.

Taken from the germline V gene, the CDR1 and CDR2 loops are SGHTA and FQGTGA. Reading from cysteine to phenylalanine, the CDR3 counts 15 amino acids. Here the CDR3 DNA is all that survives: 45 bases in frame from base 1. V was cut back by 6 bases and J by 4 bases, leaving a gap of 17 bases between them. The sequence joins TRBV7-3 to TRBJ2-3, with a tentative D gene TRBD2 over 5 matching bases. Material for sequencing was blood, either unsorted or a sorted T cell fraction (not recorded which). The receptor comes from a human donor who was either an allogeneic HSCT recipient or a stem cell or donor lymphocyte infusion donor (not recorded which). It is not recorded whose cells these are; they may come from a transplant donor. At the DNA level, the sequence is TGTGCCAGCAGTCCCCGACATCTGAGGGCAGATACGCAGTATTTT. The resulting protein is CASSPRHLRADTQYF.